This T cell receptor beta chain originates from a study of cytomegalovirus exposure and HLA in healthy donors. Study-level points and caveats: A reported reduction in N-insertions relative to the roughly 700-donor mean was seen in an Asian-associated ancestry cluster in a later analysis. Using a false discovery rate of 0.05, a later analysis showed that around 16,000 TCR beta sequences were associated with HLA alleles.

Germline-derived CDR1 and CDR2 are SGHTS and YDEGEE. The V and J ends lost 6 bases and 6 bases respectively, with 16 bases between them. The CDR3 has 13 residues. Notes on this clone: The antigen remains undetermined.

The PCR used 60 Vbeta and 13 Jbeta primers. Clones were read by immunoSEQ multiplex PCR, and TCRdb kept only the in-frame ones, dropping some. The sample has around 120,000 clones, about two thirds seen once. Sequenced: PBMCs. The TCR sequence derives from a woman aged 60-75 years in good health and CMV-seropositive. The rearrangement uses TRBV5-8 and TRBJ2-7, with a weak D call TRBD1 (6 bases). CDR3 sequence reads: CASNPNREGEQYF. CDR3 bases: TGTGCCAGCAACCCCAACAGGGAAGGCGAGCAGTACTTC. Looking up the rest from reference TRBV5-8 and TRBJ2-7 gives the full variable domain: EAGVTQSPTHLIKTRGQQATLRCSPISGHTSVYWYQQALGLGLQFLLWYDEGEERNRGNFPPRFSGRQFPNYSSELNVNALELEDSALYLCASNPNREGEQYFGPGTRLTVT.